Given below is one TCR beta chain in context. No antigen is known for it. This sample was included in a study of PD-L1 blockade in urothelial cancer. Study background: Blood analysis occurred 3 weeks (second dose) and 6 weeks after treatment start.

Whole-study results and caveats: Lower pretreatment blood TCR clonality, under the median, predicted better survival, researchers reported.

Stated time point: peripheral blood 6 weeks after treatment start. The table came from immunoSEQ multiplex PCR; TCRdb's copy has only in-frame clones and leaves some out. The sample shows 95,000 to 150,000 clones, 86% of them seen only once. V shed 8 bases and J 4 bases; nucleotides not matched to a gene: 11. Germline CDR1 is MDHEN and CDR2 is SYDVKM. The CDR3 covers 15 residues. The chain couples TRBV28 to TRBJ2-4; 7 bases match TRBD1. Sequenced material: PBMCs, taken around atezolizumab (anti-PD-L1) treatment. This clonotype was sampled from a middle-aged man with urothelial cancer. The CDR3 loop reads CASDGSGTAKNIQYF. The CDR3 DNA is TGTGCCAGCGACGGTTCCGGGACAGCAAAAAACATTCAGTACTTC.